A single sample is the source of the 31 T cell receptor beta chains below, sequenced in a study of human T cells and chemical hapten exposure (dated by TCRdb to the early 2020s). The label giving this sample's time point can be read as: pre-sensitization, week 0. This specimen's treatment or condition label, interpreted: therapeutic diphenylcyclopropenone sensitization with weekly scalp DPC. Receptors were amplified or captured by RACE. The run used a NextSeq 500. TCRdb passed the public sequencing reads through fastp at Q25 and MiXCR, retaining productive beta sequences. One record per CDR3 amino acid sequence lists the most common genes and DNA. The sample table records 84,000 or so distinct CDR3 sequences; 8.5% to 9% of these occur just once. The ten largest clones capture roughly 2.6% of the sample. The sample in question was whole blood, obtained in connection with sensitization to the hapten diphenylcyclopropenone (DPC). The receptors shown here come from a man aged 40-49 years with alopecia areata. Some clones in this sample may be carry-over from other donors' samples.

This clonotype was seen at least ten times. The chain links TRBV24-1 to TRBJ2-1; 9 nucleotides align to TRBD1. CDR3 size: 16 residues. The trim removed 4 bases at V and 8 bases at J, leaving 11 bases unmatched. The germline V gene encodes CDR1 KGHDR and CDR2 SFDVKD. The DNA of the CDR3 is TGTGCCACCAGTGACCCCCTGACAGGGGGTCTAGATGAGCAGTTCTTC. The encoded protein is CATSDPLTGGLDEQFF.

This clonotype occurred many times. V is TRBV7-9 and J is TRBJ2-5; TRBD2 aligns across 7 bases. Germline V gene lookup returns CDR1 SEHNR and CDR2 FQNEAQ (reference sequence). This CDR3 is 11 amino acids long. The CDR3 reads CAGGTQETQYF. CDR3 nucleotide sequence: TGTGCGGGGGGGACCCAAGAGACCCAGTACTTC. Together with reference TRBV7-9 and TRBJ2-5, the CDR3 gives the full variable domain: DTGVSQNPRHKITKRGQNVTFRCDPISEHNRLYWYRQTLGQGPEFLTYFQNEAQLEKSRLLSDRFSAERPKGSFSTLEIQRTEQGDSAMYLCAGGTQETQYFGPGTRLLVL.

The genes are TRBV28 and TRBJ2-3, with TRBD2 matching 9 bases. The CDR3 extends over 16 amino acids. After removal of 3 bases from V and 4 bases from J, the junction contained 8 bases not matched to a gene. The germline CDR1 and CDR2 sequences are MDHEN and SYDVKM. The CDR3: CASSFDLQREADTQYF. The CDR3 region has the DNA TGTGCCAGCAGTTTTGATCTCCAGCGGGAGGCAGATACGCAGTATTTT.

This clonotype has more than one count but fewer than ten. This chain joins TRBV24-1 and TRBJ2-2; D is unclear. Germline assignment: CDR1 KGHDR and CDR2 SFDVKD. Trimming pared 7 bases from V and 4 bases from J, leaving 12 bases between. The CDR3 totals 14 residues. This CDR3 reads CATRGSGSTGELFF. The CDR3 DNA follows: TGTGCCACCAGAGGCTCTGGGTCCACCGGGGAGCTGTTTTTT.

This clonotype occurred a few times. The CDR3 sequence is CASRLHGGTDTQYF. The DNA for the CDR3 is TGTGCCAGCCGGCTCCACGGGGGTACAGATACGCAGTATTTT. V is TRBV6-4 and J is TRBJ2-3; TRBD2 is a possible D gene (6 bases). The germline CDR1 and CDR2 sequences are MRHNA and SNTAGT. The CDR3 is 14 amino acids. V shed 8 bases and J shed 3 bases, with 15 bases lying between them.

This clonotype was counted a few times. The CDR3 region is CSAPGHPTYTF. For the CDR3, the DNA is TGCAGTGCTCCGGGACATCCGACCTACACCTTC. The chain is built from TRBV20-1 and TRBJ1-2, with D possibly matching TRBD1 (6 bases). V was shortened by 5 bases and J by 10 bases, with 14 bases between the two germline ends. The length of the CDR3 is 11 residues. Germline V lookup: CDR1 DFQATT, CDR2 SNEGSKA (reference sequence).

This clonotype came up a few times. V gene TRBV23-1 combines with J gene TRBJ2-7; D not resolved. TRBV23-1 is labeled an ORF, and its function is uncertain. The CDR3 has 16 amino acids. V was trimmed by 0 bases and J by 2 bases, leaving 14 bases between them. The CDR3 spells CASSQSKSPHAYEQYF. The CDR3 region has the DNA TGCGCCAGCAGTCAATCGAAAAGTCCCCATGCCTACGAGCAGTACTTC.

In nucleotides, the CDR3 is TGTGCCAGCAGCCAAACAGGGATCGGCGAGCAGTACGTC. Amino acids: CASSQTGIGEQYV. The chain employs TRBV6-2 or TRBV6-3 and TRBJ2-7, with D tentatively TRBD1 (6 bases). The CDR3 length is 13 residues. Germline-derived CDR1 and CDR2 are MNHEY and SVGEGT. V was trimmed by 6 bases and J by 6 bases, leaving 15 bases between them.

The J gene is TRBJ2-7, the V gene TRBV6-6; D possibly corresponds to TRBD1 (6 bases). The CDR3 sequence is 14 residues long. V lost 5 bases to trimming and J lost 2 bases, with 13 bases between them. Germline V lookup: CDR1 MNHNY, CDR2 SVGAGI (reference sequence). The CDR3 bases are TGTGCCAGCAGTCAGGGGTCCCTTACCTACGAGCAGTACGTC. As protein: CASSQGSLTYEQYV.

The V call is TRBV7-6, the J call TRBJ2-5, with a tentative D call TRBD2 (6 bases). Looked up from germline, CDR1 is SGHVS and CDR2 is FNYEAQ. The CDR3 is 16 amino acids. V lost 8 bases, J lost 3 bases, and 22 bases lay in between. CDR3 coding DNA: TGTGCCAGCGGGCCTTTTTTCGGGAGTAGAGAAGAGACCCAGTACTTC. It yields the protein CASGPFFGSREETQYF.

This clonotype showed up just a few times. The CDR3 sequence: CSVGVSGTDYNEQFF. In nucleotides, the CDR3 is TGCAGCGTTGGAGTTAGCGGGACGGACTACAATGAGCAGTTCTTC. The rearrangement links TRBV29-1 to TRBJ2-1; 8 bases are shared with TRBD2. The CDR3 contains 15 residues. J gave up 3 bases and V 4 bases, and 8 bases lay outside the gene matches. Germline CDR1 SQVTM, CDR2 ANQGSEA.

This clonotype was counted a few times. The V call is TRBV28, the J call TRBJ2-1; 7 nucleotides line up with TRBD2. J was trimmed by 7 bases and V by 7 bases; bases with no gene match: 7. This CDR3 contains 13 residues. Germline CDR1 MDHEN, CDR2 SYDVKM. The CDR3 reads CASTPGRENEQFF. The CDR3, as DNA: TGTGCCAGCACCCCAGGGCGGGAGAATGAGCAGTTCTTC.

The chain employs TRBV7-8 and TRBJ2-7, with D possibly being TRBD1 or TRBD2 (5 bases each). Germline CDR1 SGHVS, CDR2 FQNEAQ. The CDR3 length is 15 residues. The V end lost 1 base, the J end lost 0 bases, and 10 bases lay between the germline ends. The CDR3 spells CASSLGPGRSYEQYF. The CDR3 DNA is TGTGCCAGCAGCTTAGGGCCGGGACGCTCCTACGAGCAGTACTTC.

The sample holds many counts of this clonotype. J is TRBJ2-3 and V is TRBV5-1, with 9 positions matching TRBD1. Germline CDR1 reads SGHRS; CDR2 reads YFSETQ. V was pared by 5 bases and J by 3 bases, with 4 bases of the junction left unmatched. The CDR3 is made up of 14 amino acids. The DNA for the CDR3 is TGCGCCAGCAGATATGGACAGGGGACAGATACGCAGTATTTT. This encodes CASRYGQGTDTQYF.

The CDR3 region has the DNA TGTGCCAGCAGTCCGACGGCGGGGGCGCGTGGGGCCAACGTCCTGACTTTC. It is translated as CASSPTAGARGANVLTF. The chain is built from TRBV28 and TRBJ2-6; a weak D match, TRBD2 (7 bases). The germline gives CDR1 MDHEN, CDR2 SYDVKM. CDR3 length: 17 residues. Trimming took 5 bases from V and 3 from J, leaving 17 bases between them.

This clonotype occurred many times. The gene calls are TRBV20-1 and TRBJ2-7, with 7 nucleotides matching TRBD1. V dropped 5 bases and J dropped 0; count of bases not matched to a gene: 4. Germline CDR1 reads DFQATT; CDR2 reads SNEGSKA (reference sequence). The CDR3 is 13 amino acids. CDR3: CSAGTATSYEQYV. The CDR3 DNA is TGCAGTGCTGGGACAGCGACCTCCTACGAGCAGTACGTC.

This clonotype was detected a few times. J is TRBJ2-3 and V is TRBV6-5; 9 nucleotides line up with TRBD2. After removal of 6 bases from V and 2 bases from J, the junction contained 6 bases not matched to a gene. The V gene's germline CDR1 is MNHEY and CDR2 SVGAGI. This CDR3 is 15 amino acids long. In DNA, the CDR3 is TGTGCCAGCAGGCAAGCGGGAGGCACCACAGATACGCAGTATTTT. As protein: CASRQAGGTTDTQYF.

The sample holds a few counts of this clonotype. The rearrangement links TRBV6-2 or TRBV6-3 to TRBJ2-1; perhaps D is TRBD1 or TRBD2 (5 bases each). V was trimmed by 2 bases and J by 5 bases, leaving 19 bases between them. There are 17 residues in the CDR3. Germline values: CDR1 MNHEY, CDR2 SVGEGT. The CDR3 bases are TGTGCCAGCAGTTACCCCCGGGACCGATTAATAGACAATGAGCAGTTCTTC. Its translation: CASSYPRDRLIDNEQFF.

This clonotype has a count of ten or more. The chain combines TRBV5-1 with TRBJ1-6; D remains ambiguous. V was trimmed by 4 bases and J by 5 bases, leaving 13 bases between them. The CDR3 totals 15 residues. Germline assignment: CDR1 SGHRS and CDR2 YFSETQ. CDR3 residues: CASSGSVGDNSPLHF. The CDR3 coding sequence is TGCGCCAGCAGCGGGAGCGTCGGGGATAATTCACCCCTCCACTTT.

The CDR3 region has the DNA TGTGCCAGCAGCGCAGGTTGGGTTACGCAGTATTTT. Translating it yields CASSAGWVTQYF. The chain employs TRBV27 and TRBJ2-3, with D uncertain. There are 12 residues in the CDR3. Trimming pared 6 bases from V and 8 bases from J, leaving 12 bases between. In germline, CDR1 is MNHEY, CDR2 SMNVEV (reference sequence).

There are a few counts of this clonotype. The junction and the germline gene differ at one end; a read error may be behind it. The chain recombines TRBV7-2 with TRBJ2-1; unclear D gene. CDR1 is SGHTA and CDR2 is FQGNSA in the germline V gene. The CDR3 consists of 14 residues. The CDR3 coding sequence is TGTGCCAGCAGCTTAGGGGGATCCTCCAATGAGCAGTTCTTC. This translates into CASSLGGSSNEQFF.

Of note for this clonotype: With a much larger clone just one base away, this may be a read error. For the CDR3, the DNA is TGTGCCAGCAGTATCAGGGCTGGGGCCAACGTCCTGGCTTTC. Its translation: CASSIRAGANVLAF. The chain recombines TRBV6-2 or TRBV6-3 with TRBJ2-6; tentative D call: TRBD1 (5 bases). The CDR3 loop spans 14 amino acids. Germline-derived CDR1 and CDR2 are MNHEY and SVGEGT.

This CDR3 reads CASSRTGTGDGYTF. Written as DNA, the CDR3 is TGTGCCAGCAGTCGGACCGGGACAGGGGATGGCTACACCTTC. The chain is built from TRBV4-2 and TRBJ1-2; 10 nucleotides agree with TRBD1. The CDR3 extends over 14 amino acids. Germline CDR1 LGHNA, CDR2 YNFKEQ. V dropped 6 bases and J dropped 6; count of bases not matched to a gene: 7.

J is TRBJ2-1 and V is TRBV6-2 or TRBV6-3; 10 bases map to TRBD2. This CDR3 region has 14 residues. Looked up from germline, CDR1 is MNHEY and CDR2 is SVGEGT. The J segment lost 8 bases and the V segment lost 4 bases, leaving 5 bases of the junction unmatched. CDR3 in DNA: TGTGCCAGCAGTTCGCTAGCGGGAGTCTATGAGCAGTTCTTC. It yields the protein CASSSLAGVYEQFF.

This clonotype came up many times. The chain employs TRBV6-2 or TRBV6-3 and TRBJ2-1; TRBD2 aligns across 7 bases. CDR3 length: 13 residues. With V trimmed by 8 bases and J by 4 bases, 5 bases remained unmatched. Germline V lookup: CDR1 MNHEY, CDR2 SVGEGT. The CDR3 DNA follows: TGTGCCAGCCAGACTAGCTTGTACAATGAGCAGTTCTTC. Its protein product is CASQTSLYNEQFF.

A few counts support this clonotype. The rearrangement uses TRBV6-6 and TRBJ2-1, with TRBD1 as a possible D gene (6 bases). Trimming left V 4 bases short and J 15 bases short, with 19 bases between. Germline loops: CDR1 MNHNY, CDR2 SVGAGI (reference sequence). CDR3 length equals 13 residues. Here the CDR3 reads CASSSNGQGRPFF. The CDR3 DNA follows: TGTGCCAGCAGTTCCAATGGGCAGGGGAGACCGTTCTTC.

This rearrangement joins TRBV29-1 to TRBJ2-5, with TRBD2 as a possible D gene (7 bases). The germline V and J ends were trimmed by 2 bases and 4 bases, with 11 bases remaining between them. CDR1 and CDR2 (germline): SQVTM, ANQGSEA. The CDR3 has 13 amino acids. The DNA of the CDR3 is TGCAGCGTTGAAAGGGGGAGGGGAGAGACCCAGTACTTC. Amino acid sequence: CSVERGRGETQYF.

In its sample, this clonotype was seen once. The limits of the CDR3 on the DNA are not certain, so only TCRdb's listed CDR3 is given. This chain links TRBV7-8 with TRBJ1-1; the table's D gene call, TRBD1, was not cross checked with the DNA. Germline CDR1 SGHVS, CDR2 FQNEAQ. The CDR3 is 17 amino acids long, termini counted. CDR3 amino acids: CASSFGAGAGVNTEAFF.

The V and J genes are TRBV7-6 and TRBJ2-5; no definite D call. CDR3 length equals 14 residues. Germline assignment: CDR1 SGHVS and CDR2 FNYEAQ. The germline V and J ends were trimmed by 1 base and 0 bases, with 6 bases remaining between them. This CDR3 is CASSLDPNQETQYF. DNA for the CDR3: TGTGCCAGCAGCTTAGACCCTAACCAAGAGACCCAGTACTTC.

Many counts were recorded for this clonotype. V usage is TRBV7-3 and J usage is TRBJ1-6, with TRBD1 as a possible D gene (5 bases). The CDR3 runs to 15 residues. The V end was cut by 9 bases, the J end by 8 bases, with 20 bases between. Germline V CDR1 and CDR2: SGHTA, FQGTGA. For the CDR3, the DNA is TGTGCCAGTTCGGCGGGGCAGTGGGGCGATTCACCCCTCCACTTT. Its protein is CASSAGQWGDSPLHF. The whole variable domain, filled in from reference TRBV7-3 and TRBJ1-6, reads GAGVSQTPSNKVTEKGKYVELRCDPISGHTALYWYRQSLGQGPEFLIYFQGTGAADDSGLPNDRFFAVRPEGSVSTLKIQRTERGDSAVYLCASSAGQWGDSPLHFGNGTRLTVT.

The rearrangement links TRBV28 to TRBJ2-3; possible D gene TRBD2, 6 bases. Germline assignment: CDR1 MDHEN and CDR2 SYDVKM. V lost 6 bases and J 4 bases, leaving 20 bases between the germline ends. The CDR3 spans 16 residues. The CDR3 region is CASSLEGFLSADTQYF. DNA for the CDR3: TGTGCCAGCAGCCTGGAGGGCTTCCTCAGCGCAGATACGCAGTATTTT. Full variable domain (rest looked up from reference TRBV28 and TRBJ2-3): DVKVTQSSRYLVKRTGEKVFLECVQDMDHENMFWYRQDPGLGLRLIYFSYDVKMKEKGDIPEGYSVSREKKERFSLILESASTNQTSMYLCASSLEGFLSADTQYFGPGTRLTVL.